These 14 T cell receptor beta chains were sequenced from one sample in a study of tumor-infiltrating lymphocytes in primary liver carcinoma. Making TCR beta cDNA involved around 510 ng total RNA and a constant-region primer. Three nested multiplex PCR rounds, a slightly modified ARM-PCR method, built the TCR beta libraries. It was with TRBV1-TRBV30 forward primers and a C-beta reverse primer that the first two PCR rounds were run, at approximately 10 cycles each. TCRdb called the multiplex PCR reads again in MiXCR, with one record for every CDR3 protein. The repertoire has 80,000 to 100,000 distinct CDR3 sequences, 68% of them found once; the top ten carry 27%. Co-extracted RNA and DNA came from about 20-30 mg of unsorted bulk tissue. The specimen sequenced was tumor-adjacent normal liver tissue. Receptor source: a man aged 40-50 years with primary liver carcinoma and hepatitis B virus infection.

Notes on this clonotype: Because it lacks the conserved phenylalanine or tryptophan at the end, this CDR3 is likely a read error. The limits of the CDR3 on the DNA are not certain, so only TCRdb's listed CDR3 is given. The V and J genes are TRBV11-2 and TRBJ2-3. Both ends counted, the CDR3 spans 15 residues. In germline, CDR1 is SGHAT, CDR2 FQNNGV. The CDR3 loop reads CASSLSGRTADTHYV.

The V and J genes are TRBV6-1 and TRBJ1-5; D might be TRBD1 (5 bases). V was clipped by 10 bases and J by 10 bases, with 20 bases between them. The CDR3 runs to 13 residues. Germline lookup yields CDR1 MNHNS and CDR2 SASEGT. CDR3 DNA sequence: TGTGCCAACTGTGATACAGGTGAGGTCCCCCAGCATTTT. Its translation is CANCDTGEVPQHF.

The chain has TRBV29-1 and TRBJ1-1; D is unclear. CDR1 SQVTM and CDR2 ANQGSEA come from the germline V gene. V dropped 3 bases and J dropped 1 base, with 9 bases sitting between them. There are 13 residues in the CDR3. In DNA, the CDR3 is TGCAGCGTTGACGCGGCCAAGAACACTGAAGCTTTCTTT. Protein: CSVDAAKNTEAFF.

Notes on this clonotype: One end of the junction is discordant with germline, which a read error may explain. The DNA of the CDR3 is TGTGGCAGCATCCGACGGACAGGGGGCGATTCACCCCTCCACTTT. Protein product: CGSIRRTGGDSPLHF. This rearrangement joins TRBV11-2 to TRBJ1-6, with 11 positions matching TRBD1. CDR1 is SGHAT, CDR2 FQNNGV, per germline. There are 15 residues in the CDR3.

This clonotype was picked up a small number of times. The chain couples TRBV28 to TRBJ2-1; TRBD2 might be the D (5 bases). Germline V CDR1 and CDR2: MDHEN, SYDVKM. This CDR3 has 12 residues. Trimming stripped 8 bases from V and 7 bases from J, with 12 bases between. This CDR3 is CASESGLNEQFF. Written as DNA, the CDR3 is TGTGCCAGCGAGTCGGGATTGAATGAGCAGTTCTTC.

Points on this clonotype: No conserved phenylalanine or tryptophan is present at the end of the CDR3, so a read error is the likely explanation. It is unclear where the CDR3 begins or ends on the DNA, so no DNA is shown, and the CDR3 is as TCRdb lists it. V and J are TRBV4-1 and TRBJ2-2. Germline CDR1 MGHRA, CDR2 YSYEKL. The length of the CDR3 is 14 amino acids, counting both ends. This CDR3 reads CASSQNGNTGEPFV.

In regard to this clonotype: The conserved phenylalanine or tryptophan is not found at the CDR3 terminus, so this likely reflects a read error. This chain joins TRBV12-3 or TRBV12-4 and TRBJ2-1; 10 bases line up with TRBD2. V gave up 2 bases and J gave up 9 bases; unmatched junction bases: 4. The CDR3 totals 14 residues. The CDR3 DNA reads as TGTGCCAGCAGTTTACTAGCGGGAGAAATTGAGCAGTTCTTA. It yields the protein CASSLLAGEIEQFL.

The rearrangement uses TRBV28 and TRBJ1-2, with a weak D call TRBD1 (6 bases). The germline gives CDR1 MDHEN, CDR2 SYDVKM. This CDR3 has 15 amino acids. V shed 10 bases and J shed 0 bases, with 18 bases lying between them. CDR3 DNA sequence: TGTGCCAACACCTTAGGGGGGTCGGCTAACTATGGCTACACCTTC. This gives the protein CANTLGGSANYGYTF.

Remarks on this clonotype: This may come from a read error, since a much larger clone is one base off. The CDR3 reads CASSQQGFVSGELFF. The CDR3 bases are TGTGCCAGCAGTCAACAGGGGTTTGTATCCGGGGAGCTGTTTTTT. The J gene is TRBJ2-2, the V gene TRBV12-3 or TRBV12-4, with TRBD1 matching 7 bases. The CDR3 covers 15 residues. With 5 bases clipped from V and 6 bases from J, the junction kept 9 bases outside the gene matches.

Note on this clonotype: This may come from a read error, since a much larger clone is one base off. The chain is built from TRBV12-3 or TRBV12-4 and TRBJ2-5; 9 bases fit TRBD2. The CDR3 contains 14 residues. CDR3 protein: CVSSGLANQETQYF. The CDR3 DNA reads as TGTGTCAGCAGCGGACTAGCGAACCAAGAGACCCAGTACTTC.

For this clonotype: This may be a read error, as it is one base from a much larger clone. The chain combines TRBV6-6 with TRBJ2-3; 8 bases align to TRBD1. This CDR3 is 17 amino acids long. Per germline, CDR1 MNHNY and CDR2 SVGAGI (reference sequence). The chain's CDR3 is CANSYPDRGFSTDTQYF. The CDR3 DNA follows: TGTGCCAACAGTTACCCCGACAGGGGCTTTAGCACAGATACGCAGTATTTT.

A word on this clonotype: The CDR3 carries no conserved terminal phenylalanine or tryptophan, so it likely arises from a read error. This CDR3 is CASSRGQGIDTQYL. DNA for the CDR3: TGTGCCAGCAGCCGGGGACAGGGCATAGATACGCAGTATCTT. The V and J genes are TRBV6-5 and TRBJ2-3; 9 bases match TRBD1. Germline CDR1 and CDR2: MNHEY and SVGAGI. The CDR3 length is 14 residues. Trimming cost V 6 bases and J 5 bases; bases outside gene matches: 6.

This clonotype has ten or more counts. This sequence joins TRBV6-1 and TRBJ1-5, with D unclear. The germline V gene encodes CDR1 MNHNS and CDR2 SASEGT. V lost 4 bases and J lost 5, with 12 bases in between. The CDR3 sequence is 14 residues long. The CDR3 DNA follows: TGTGCCAGCAGTGCGTCACAGAATTATCAGCCCCAGCATTTT. This sequence encodes CASSASQNYQPQHF.

The J gene is TRBJ2-7, the V gene TRBV18; 7 nucleotides line up with TRBD1. V lost 3 bases and J lost 2; bases outside the gene matches: 4. The CDR3 runs 14 residues. In germline, CDR1 is KGHSH, CDR2 LQKENI. The CDR3 reads CASSPRQGPYEQYF. The CDR3 nucleotides are TGTGCCAGCTCACCCCGACAGGGTCCCTACGAGCAGTACTTC.